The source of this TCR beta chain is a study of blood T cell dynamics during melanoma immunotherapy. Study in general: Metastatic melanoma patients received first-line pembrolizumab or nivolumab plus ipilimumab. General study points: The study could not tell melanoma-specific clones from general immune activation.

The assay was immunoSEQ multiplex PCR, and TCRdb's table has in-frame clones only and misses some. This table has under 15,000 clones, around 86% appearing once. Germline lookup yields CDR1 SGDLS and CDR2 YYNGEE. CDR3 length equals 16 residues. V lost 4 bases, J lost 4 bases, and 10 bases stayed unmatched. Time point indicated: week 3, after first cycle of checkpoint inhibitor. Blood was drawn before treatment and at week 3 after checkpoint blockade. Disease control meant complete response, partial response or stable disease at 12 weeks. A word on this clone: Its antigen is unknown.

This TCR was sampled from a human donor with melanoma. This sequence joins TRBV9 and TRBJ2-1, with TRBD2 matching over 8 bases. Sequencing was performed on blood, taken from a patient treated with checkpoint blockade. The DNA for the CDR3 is TGTGCCAGCAGCCCCTCGGGAGGGCTGTCTTACAATGAGCAGTTCTTC. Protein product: CASSPSGGLSYNEQFF.